These 24 T cell receptor beta chains came from one sample sequenced in a study of T cells in Graves' hyperthyroidism and ophthalmopathy (dated by TCRdb to between 2019 and 2020). Library generation was performed with multiplex PCR. TCRdb lists the instrument as Illumina HiSeq 2000. The TCR beta CDR3 regions were amplified from RNA transcripts. The TCR CDR3 was subjected to a first round of RT-PCR using the HTBI primer set and the Qiagen OneStep RT-PCR kit. TCRdb trimmed public reads at Q25 via fastp, called clones via MiXCR and kept in-frame beta chains. Rows with a matching CDR3 protein are joined into one entry that keeps the most common DNA and genes. Within this sample are approximately 710,000 distinct CDR3 sequences, with 15% to 20% of them counted one time only. In total, the top ten clones hold roughly a sixth of the sample. The specimen was blood. These receptors were taken from a man aged 50-60 years with Graves' hyperthyroidism.

This clonotype was seen a few times. The chain is built from TRBV18 and TRBJ2-5; unclear D gene. Germline V gives CDR1 KGHSH, CDR2 LQKENI. The CDR3 length is 14 residues. V lost 3 bases to trimming and J lost 5 bases, with 13 bases between them. CDR3 sequence (DNA): TGTGCCAGCTCACCTCTAGAGCTTCAGGAGACCCAGTACTTC. Protein: CASSPLELQETQYF.

The rearrangement uses TRBV9 and TRBJ1-4, with a weak D call TRBD1 (5 bases). Looked up from germline, CDR1 is SGDLS and CDR2 is YYNGEE. The ends were cut back, 6 bases at V and 10 bases at J, with 16 bases in the middle. CDR3 length: 13 amino acids. This CDR3 is CASIGTPRGKLFF. In DNA, the CDR3 is TGTGCCAGCATCGGGACCCCTCGAGGAAAACTGTTTTTT.

The V call is TRBV20-1, the J call TRBJ1-5; TRBD1 matches at 8 bases. Germline V gene sequence: CDR1 DFQATT, CDR2 SNEGSKA (reference sequence). The CDR3 runs to 14 residues. The ends lost 3 bases at V and 5 bases at J; junction bases unmatched: 6. CDR3 bases: TGCAGTGCTAGCGACAGGGGCGGGGATCAGCCCCAGCATTTT. As protein: CSASDRGGDQPQHF.

The table lists this clonotype with a few counts. The chain recombines TRBV7-2 with TRBJ2-1; TRBD2 matches at 9 bases. The ends lost 2 bases at V and 6 bases at J; junction bases unmatched: 17. The germline V gene encodes CDR1 SGHTA and CDR2 FQGNSA. The CDR3 sequence is 19 residues long. The chain's CDR3 is CASSLRFWASGKSTNEQFF. In DNA, the CDR3 is TGTGCCAGCAGCTTAAGATTTTGGGCTAGCGGGAAGAGTACCAATGAGCAGTTCTTC.

In its sample, this clonotype was seen a few times. V usage is TRBV24-1 and J usage is TRBJ2-1; D not certain. This CDR3 has 13 amino acids. Germline-derived CDR1 and CDR2 are KGHDR and SFDVKD. Trimming removed 3 bases at V and 3 bases at J, with 5 bases between. CDR3: CATSDANYNEQFF. In DNA form, the CDR3 reads TGTGCCACCAGTGATGCGAACTACAATGAGCAGTTCTTC.

This clonotype was observed a handful of times. The gene calls are TRBV25-1 and TRBJ2-1, with TRBD1 matching over 8 bases. This CDR3 comprises 15 residues. The junction had 10 bases not matched to a gene; V was cut back by 4 bases and J by 8 bases. Looked up from germline, CDR1 is MGHDK and CDR2 is SYGVNS. The CDR3, as DNA: TGTGCCAGCAGTGCCCATGGACAGGGTCGAGATGAGCAGTTCTTC. The encoded protein is CASSAHGQGRDEQFF.

This clonotype was detected a few times. The chain is built from TRBV15 and TRBJ2-1; D may correspond to TRBD1 or TRBD2 (5 bases each). CDR1 is LNHNV and CDR2 is YYDKDF in the germline V gene (reference sequence). This CDR3 region has 12 residues. V was clipped by 2 bases and J by 10 bases, with 9 bases between them. This CDR3 reads CATSRSGTEQFF. Written as DNA, the CDR3 is TGTGCCACCAGCAGATCCGGGACCGAGCAGTTCTTC.

The rearrangement links TRBV9 to TRBJ2-3; 11 bases fit TRBD2. The junction had 16 bases not matched to a gene; V was cut back by 4 bases and J by 0 bases. The CDR3 is made up of 20 amino acids. Looked up from germline, CDR1 is SGDLS and CDR2 is YYNGEE. The CDR3 region has the DNA TGTGCCAGCAGCCCACGCCTGATAGCGGGAGGGCCCTCTAGCACAGATACGCAGTATTTT. Its translation is CASSPRLIAGGPSSTDTQYF.

The chain joins TRBV2 to TRBJ2-3; the D gene could be TRBD1 or TRBD2 (5 bases each). Germline loops: CDR1 SNHLY, CDR2 FYNNEI. Trimming cost V 7 bases and J 0 bases, with 11 bases left between them. The CDR3 loop spans 14 amino acids. The CDR3 coding sequence is TGTGCCAGCATTGGGGGTGCTAGCACAGATACGCAGTATTTT. Translation: CASIGGASTDTQYF.

This chain links TRBV15 with TRBJ2-7; 12 nucleotides align to TRBD1. Germline V gives CDR1 LNHNV, CDR2 YYDKDF (reference sequence). V gave up 0 bases and J gave up 6 bases; unmatched junction bases: 6. The CDR3 runs to 16 residues. CDR3 nucleotides: TGTGCCACCAGCAGAGATCGCGGGACAGGGGGCGCCGAGCAGTACTTC. It encodes CATSRDRGTGGAEQYF.

The sample holds many counts of this clonotype. The chain combines TRBV7-8 with TRBJ2-7; 7 positions match TRBD2. The CDR3 loop spans 16 amino acids. In germline, CDR1 is SGHVS, CDR2 FQNEAQ. Trimming at V came to 1 base and at J to 0 bases, leaving 6 bases not matched to a gene. The CDR3 loop is CASSLDLAGGSYEQYF. The CDR3 region has the DNA TGTGCCAGCAGCTTAGATTTAGCGGGCGGCTCCTACGAGCAGTACTTC. The complete variable domain, with remaining parts taken from reference TRBV7-8 and TRBJ2-7, reads GAGVSQSPRYKVAKRGQDVALRCDPISGHVSLFWYQQALGQGPEFLTYFQNEAQLDKSGLPSDRFFAERPEGSVSTLKIQRTQQEDSAVYLCASSLDLAGGSYEQYFGPGTRLTVT.

This clonotype showed up many times. The chain recombines TRBV12-3 or TRBV12-4 with TRBJ1-1; 7 bases agree with TRBD1. The CDR3 has 13 amino acids. V lost 4 bases and J lost 10; bases outside the gene matches: 9. As DNA, the CDR3 is TGTGCCAGCAGTTCCCCTAACAGGGGAGTAGCTTTCTTT. Translated: CASSSPNRGVAFF.

This clonotype was counted only a few times. This chain uses TRBV27 with TRBJ2-3; TRBD2 agrees at 13 bases. Unmatched junction bases numbered 5, after V lost 4 bases and J lost 4 bases. The CDR3 length is 16 residues. Germline CDR1 MNHEY, CDR2 SMNVEV (reference sequence). Here the CDR3 DNA reads TGTGCCAGCAGTTCGAGGACTAGCGGGAGAGCAGATACGCAGTATTTT. Protein: CASSSRTSGRADTQYF.

Many counts were recorded for this clonotype. The gene calls are TRBV19 and TRBJ1-2; D gene uncertain. V lost 0 bases, J lost 8 bases, and 10 bases lay in between. The CDR3 has 13 amino acids. Germline V gene lookup returns CDR1 LNHDA and CDR2 SQIVND (reference sequence). In DNA form, the CDR3 reads TGTGCCAGTAGTATAGAACCGCCAAGAGGCTACACCTTC. It encodes CASSIEPPRGYTF.

This clonotype came up a few times. The chain uses TRBV2 and TRBJ2-5; perhaps D is TRBD1 or TRBD2 (6 bases each). Germline CDR1 is SNHLY and CDR2 is FYNNEI. The CDR3 is 14 amino acids. The V end was cut by 10 bases, the J end by 3 bases, with 18 bases between. The DNA for the CDR3 is TGTGCCAACAACAAGGGGGGAGTGGAAGAGACCCAGTACTTC. It is translated as CANNKGGVEETQYF.

A few counts support this clonotype. This chain connects TRBV18 to TRBJ1-1; unclear D gene. The CDR3 is 15 amino acids. CDR1 and CDR2 (germline): KGHSH, LQKENI. Trimming pared 0 bases from V and 1 base from J, leaving 9 bases between. CDR3 sequence reads: CASSPPSTPNTEAFF. The CDR3, as DNA: TGTGCCAGCTCACCACCGTCCACGCCGAACACTGAAGCTTTCTTT.

This clonotype was observed many times. The chain joins TRBV6-1 to TRBJ2-1; 8 bases line up with TRBD2. The CDR3 consists of 16 residues. The V gene end was trimmed by 5 bases and the J gene end by 7 bases; junction bases not matched to a gene: 13. The germline CDR1 and CDR2 sequences are MNHNS and SASEGT. CDR3 DNA: TGTGCCAGCAGTTACGGATCGGGAGGGCCTCTAAATGAGCAGTTCTTC. Its translation: CASSYGSGGPLNEQFF.

Many counts were recorded for this clonotype. The rearrangement uses TRBV7-2 and TRBJ2-3; 10 bases match TRBD2. This CDR3 is built from 15 residues. Germline-derived CDR1 and CDR2 are SGHTA and FQGNSA. Trimming took 4 bases from V and 8 from J; bases not matched to a gene: 9. CDR3 residues: CASSSSSGRGATQYF. The DNA for the CDR3 is TGTGCCAGCAGCTCCTCTAGCGGGAGAGGTGCTACGCAGTATTTT.

The gene calls are TRBV10-3 and TRBJ1-1; possible D gene TRBD1, 5 bases. V was shortened by 11 bases and J by 4 bases, with 17 bases between the two germline ends. Germline V lookup: CDR1 ENHRY, CDR2 SYGVKD. The CDR3 has 13 amino acids. The CDR3 here is CACGQQVLTEAFF. The CDR3 nucleotides read TGTGCCTGCGGCCAACAGGTGCTCACTGAAGCTTTCTTT.

About this clonotype itself: An end of the junction does not agree with germline; a read error may underlie this. V gene TRBV20-1 combines with J gene TRBJ2-1, with a possible D match to TRBD1 (6 bases). CDR1 is DFQATT and CDR2 is SNEGSKA in the germline V gene (reference sequence). This CDR3 comprises 13 residues. The CDR3 DNA sequence: TGCAGTGCCAGGGGACGCTCCGACAATGAGCAGTTCTTC. Translating it yields CSARGRSDNEQFF.

At least ten counts were recorded for this clonotype. The chain uses TRBV28 and TRBJ2-7, with D possibly matching TRBD1 (6 bases). Trimming stripped 2 bases from V and 0 bases from J, with 8 bases between. Germline CDR1 reads MDHEN; CDR2 reads SYDVKM. The CDR3 spans 14 residues. CDR3 sequence reads: CASSLTGSSYEQYF. For the CDR3, the DNA is TGTGCCAGCAGTTTAACAGGGAGCTCCTACGAGCAGTACTTC.

This clonotype was recorded once. At one end, the junction sequence differs from germline, possibly due to a read error. The genes are TRBV20-1 and TRBJ1-1, with D perhaps matching TRBD1 (6 bases). The CDR3 totals 13 residues. From germline, CDR1 is DFQATT and CDR2 SNEGSKA (reference sequence). The CDR3 DNA is TGCAGTACTAGCCCACAGGGCCCCACTGAAGCTTTCTTT. Translated: CSTSPQGPTEAFF.

This clonotype was found a few times. A much larger clone lies a single base off, so this may be a read error. This sequence joins TRBV11-1 and TRBJ1-5; 8 bases are a match to TRBD1. V gave up 7 bases and J gave up 9 bases; unmatched junction bases: 8. The CDR3 has 13 amino acids. CDR1 is SGHAT, CDR2 FQDESV, per germline (reference sequence). Here the CDR3 reads CASNPRTGLPQHF. Written as DNA, the CDR3 is TGTGCCAGCAACCCCCGGACAGGGCTGCCCCAGCATTTT. Supplemented by reference TRBV11-1 and TRBJ1-5, the full variable domain reads EAEVAQSPRYKITEKSQAVAFWCDPISGHATLYWYRQILGQGPELLVQFQDESVVDDSQLPKDRFSAERLKGVDSTLKIQPAELGDSAMYLCASNPRTGLPQHFGDGTRLSIL.

The chain links TRBV6-4 to TRBJ2-1, with 7 bases fitting TRBD2. This CDR3 is built from 15 residues. Germline loops: CDR1 MRHNA, CDR2 SNTAGT. Trimming cost V 2 bases and J 4 bases; bases outside gene matches: 5. CDR3 residues: CASSDAASGYNEQFF. CDR3 DNA sequence: TGTGCCAGCAGTGACGCGGCTAGCGGATACAATGAGCAGTTCTTC.